This T cell receptor beta chain was sequenced for a study of cytomegalovirus exposure and HLA in healthy donors. Findings and limits, study-wide: Among TCR sequences, most were rare, though some public TCRs appeared in many donors.

As to this clone: The antigen remains unidentified.

60 Vbeta and 13 Jbeta primers were used in PCR. Method: immunoSEQ multiplex PCR; TCRdb's copy keeps in-frame clones and lacks some. The sample lists 200,000 or so clones, more than 75% occurring once. The source material was PBMCs. The clonotype comes from a man aged 30 to 45 in good health and CMV-seronegative.

The CDR3 DNA follows: TGTGCCAGTAGTCCGGGACAGGGGTTCTCAGATACGCAGTATTTT. It is translated as CASSPGQGFSDTQYF. The chain joins TRBV19 to TRBJ2-3, with 10 positions matching TRBD1. This CDR3 contains 15 residues. J gave up 4 bases and V 5 bases, and 6 bases lay outside the gene matches. In germline, CDR1 is LNHDA, CDR2 SQIVND (reference sequence). Variable domain in full (rest from reference TRBV19 and TRBJ2-3): DGGITQSPKYLFRKEGQNVTLSCEQNLNHDAMYWYRQDPGQGLRLIYYSQIVNDFQKGDIAEGYSVSREKKESFPLTVTSAQKNPTAFYLCASSPGQGFSDTQYFGPGTRLTVL.